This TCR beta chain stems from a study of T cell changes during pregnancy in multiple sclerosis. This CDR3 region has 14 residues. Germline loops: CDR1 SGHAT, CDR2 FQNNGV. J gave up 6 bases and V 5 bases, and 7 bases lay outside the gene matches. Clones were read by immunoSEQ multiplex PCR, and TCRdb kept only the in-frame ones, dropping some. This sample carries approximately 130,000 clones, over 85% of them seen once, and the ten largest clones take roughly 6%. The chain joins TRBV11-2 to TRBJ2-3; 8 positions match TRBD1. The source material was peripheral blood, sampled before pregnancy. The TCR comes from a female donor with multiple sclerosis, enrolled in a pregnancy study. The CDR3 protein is CASSLRDRFDTQYF. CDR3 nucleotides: TGTGCCAGCAGCCTCCGGGACAGGTTCGATACGCAGTATTTT. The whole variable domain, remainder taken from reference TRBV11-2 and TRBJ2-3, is EAGVAQSPRYKIIEKRQSVAFWCNPISGHATLYWYQQILGQGPKLLIQFQNNGVVDDSQLPKDRFSAERLKGVDSTLKIQPAKLEDSAVYLCASSLRDRFDTQYFGPGTRLTVL.